Listed below are T cell receptor beta chains from one sample, sequenced in a study of Ad26.COV2.S vaccination and SARS-CoV-2 variants. TCRdb's copy holds only in-frame clones and misses some; the assay was immunoSEQ multiplex PCR. The sample yields hundreds of thousands of clones, around 92% seen once. This specimen consisted of peripheral blood, obtained in a trial of Ad26.COV2.S vaccine versus placebo. These receptors were collected from a person between 18 and 65 years old who received the Ad26.COV2.S COVID-19 vaccine or a placebo. Each CDR3 is given with its conserved first and last residue. The D gene is left open where the match is weak. Size is omitted from some rows. Given values are once, few, many or a class for expanded clones.

>.|TRBJ1-6|.|TRBV12-3/TRBV12-4
TGTGCCAGCAGCCCCCCCCGCCGGCCCCTCCACTTT
CASSPPRRPLHF
>.|TRBJ2-1|TRBD2|TRBV27
TGTGCCAGCACACCCCGGATAGCGGGAGGTCCCTACAATGAGCAGTTCTTC
CASTPRIAGGPYNEQFF
>.|TRBJ2-5|.|TRBV3-1/TRBV3-2
TGTGCCAGCAGCCAGGAGGCGGCGTACCAAGAGACCCAGTACTTC
CASSQEAAYQETQYF
>.|TRBJ2-3|.|TRBV15
TGTGCCACCAGCAGACTACGGACGGTCACAGATACGCAGTATTTT
CATSRLRTVTDTQYF
>.|TRBJ2-3|.|TRBV7-2
TGTGCCAGCAGCCCCGGGACACAGGCAGATACGCAGTATTTT
CASSPGTQADTQYF
>.|TRBJ2-3|.|TRBV18
TGTGCCAGCTCACCAGGGACAGATACGCAGTATTTT
CASSPGTDTQYF
>.|TRBJ2-5|TRBD1|TRBV7-2
TGTGCCAGCAGCCCCCACCGGGACAGTACGGGGACCCAGTACTTC
CASSPHRDSTGTQYF
>.|TRBJ2-7|TRBD2|TRBV27
TGTGCCAGCAGTGGCGGGGGGGCCTACGAGCAGTACTTC
CASSGGGAYEQYF
>.|TRBJ2-5|TRBD1|TRBV5-5
TGTGCCAGCAGCGTCGGACAGGGCGCGACCCAGTACTTC
CASSVGQGATQYF
>.|TRBJ1-2|TRBD1|TRBV5-1
TGCGCCAGCAGCAAATCAGGGGGCGGTGATATACACTATGGCTACACCTTC
CASSKSGGGDIHYGYTF
>.|TRBJ2-3|.|TRBV6-5
TGTGCCAGCAGTCTCCACGGATTTGATACGCAGTATTTT
CASSLHGFDTQYF
>few|TRBJ1-3|.|TRBV7-2
TGTGCCAGCAGCTCTTACCAGGACACCATATATTTT
CASSSYQDTIYF
>once|TRBJ1-1|.|TRBV6-4
TGTGCCAGCAGTGACCAACAGGGAACTGAAGCTTTCTTT
CASSDQQGTEAFF
>.|TRBJ2-5|TRBD1|TRBV24-1
TGTGCCACCAGTGACCCGGGACAGGGGAGAGAGACCCAGTACTTC
CATSDPGQGRETQYF
>.|TRBJ2-7|.|TRBV5-1
TGCGCCAGCAGCTTGCGAGAGGGCTACGAGCAGTACTTC
CASSLREGYEQYF
>once|TRBJ2-2|.|TRBV12-1
TGTGCCAGCAGCTTACCCAACACGGTGAACACCGGGGAGCTGTTTTTT
CASSLPNTVNTGELFF
>.|TRBJ2-7|.|TRBV9
TGTGCCAGCAGCGCGTCGACAGGACCGGGACAGTACTTC
CASSASTGPGQYF
>.|TRBJ1-2|.|TRBV6-6
TGTGCCAGCAGTGGGGGTGGCGATGGCTACACCTTC
CASSGGGDGYTF
>.|TRBJ2-1|.|TRBV7-2
TGTGCCAGCAGCTTATCCCTTTGGGGCCCCTTCTTC
CASSLSLWGPFF
>.|TRBJ1-6|.|TRBV6-5
TGTGCCAGCAGCTTACAGAATAATTCACCCCTCCACTTT
CASSLQNNSPLHF
>many|TRBJ1-3|.|TRBV9
TGTGCCAGCAGCGTAGCGGACGGGGATGGAAACACCATATATTTT
CASSVADGDGNTIYF
>.|TRBJ1-1|TRBD1|TRBV24-1
TGTGCCACCAGTTCGGGACAGGGGCTGGTCACTGAAGCTTTCTTT
CATSSGQGLVTEAFF
>.|TRBJ2-2|.|TRBV7-9
TGTGCCAGCAGCGCCGGGGGGCTAGCGGCAAACACCGGGGAGCTGTTTTTT
CASSAGGLAANTGELFF
>once|TRBJ2-7|.|TRBV27
TGTGCCAGCAGCCACCAGGGGTTTGGCCACGAGCAGTACTTC
CASSHQGFGHEQYF
>.|TRBJ2-4|.|TRBV7-9
TGTGCCAGCAGCCCAGGTCTGGGGACTGCGACCAAAAACATTCAGTACTTC
CASSPGLGTATKNIQYF
>.|TRBJ1-1|.|TRBV7-3
TGTGCCAGCAGCTCCGACCGAATCCCCCCCGCTGAAGCTTTCTTT
CASSSDRIPPAEAFF
>.|TRBJ2-7|.|TRBV12-3/TRBV12-4
TGTGCCAGCAGTTTACAGCGCGGATCTGGGCAGTACTTC
CASSLQRGSGQYF
>once|TRBJ2-7|.|TRBV5-4
TGTGCCAGCAGCCAGCTGGGCACAACCTACGAGCAGTACTTC
CASSQLGTTYEQYF
>.|TRBJ2-2|.|TRBV18
TGTGCCAGCTCACCACGGAACACCGGGGAGCTGTTTTTT
CASSPRNTGELFF
>.|TRBJ1-5|.|TRBV2
TGTGCCAGCCGGGGTTGGAGCAATCAGCCCCAGCATTTT
CASRGWSNQPQHF
>.|TRBJ2-5|TRBD2|TRBV5-1
TGCGCCAGCAGCTTGGTTCCAGCGGGGGTATGGGAGACCCAGTACTTC
CASSLVPAGVWETQYF
>.|TRBJ1-2|.|TRBV7-2
TGTGCCAGCAGCTTCGGAGACTATGGCTACACCTTC
CASSFGDYGYTF
>once|TRBJ1-5|.|TRBV29-1
TGCAGCGTTGCCCAGGGGTCCCTCGGGCAGCCCCAGCATTTT
CSVAQGSLGQPQHF
>once|TRBJ1-1|.|TRBV5-1
TGCGCCAGCAGCGCACAGGGTCAGGGCACTGAAGCTTTCTTT
CASSAQGQGTEAFF
>once|TRBJ2-3|.|TRBV11-3
TGTGCCAGCAGCCGCGGCTGGAGCACAGATACGCAGTATTTT
CASSRGWSTDTQYF
>.|TRBJ2-5|TRBD2|TRBV28
TGTGCCAGCATGGGGGGAGGGCCGCGAGAGACCCAGTACTTC
CASMGGGPRETQYF
>.|TRBJ2-1|TRBD2|TRBV5-1
TGCGCCAGCAGCTGGGCTAGCGGGAGCGTCAACAATGAGCAGTTCTTC
CASSWASGSVNNEQFF
>.|TRBJ1-1|.|TRBV6-5
TGTGCCAGCAGTCTCCGGGGGAGGGACACTGAAGCTTTCTTT
CASSLRGRDTEAFF
>.|TRBJ1-4|.|TRBV18
TGTGCCAGCTCCCCCCCGGGAGGGGGTAATGAAAAACTGTTTTTT
CASSPPGGGNEKLFF
>.|TRBJ2-1|TRBD2|TRBV10-2
TGCGCCAGCAGTCCTAGCGGGAGTGAGCAGTTCTTC
CASSPSGSEQFF
>.|TRBJ2-3|TRBD2|TRBV11-3
TGTGCCAGCAGCCCTGGACTAGCGGGAGCAGATACGCAGTATTTT
CASSPGLAGADTQYF
>.|TRBJ1-1|.|TRBV5-1
TGCGCCAGCAGCTTTAAGGCCAGGGCGAACACTGAAGCTTTCTTT
CASSFKARANTEAFF
>.|TRBJ2-3|.|TRBV24-1
TGTGCCACCAGTGATTTCGGAGCGAGGGGGGATACGCAGTATTTT
CATSDFGARGDTQYF
>.|TRBJ2-2|TRBD2|TRBV7-6
TGTGCCAGCAGCGCGGGACTAGCGGGATTCTTTAACACCGGGGAGCTGTTTTTT
CASSAGLAGFFNTGELFF
>.|TRBJ1-1|.|TRBV3-1/TRBV3-2
TGTGCCAGCAGCCCTAGTACATCTCCCCGGGTGGGGACTGAAGCTTTCTTT
CASSPSTSPRVGTEAFF
>.|TRBJ2-3|.|TRBV6-4
TGTGCCAGCAGTGAATCGACAGATAGCGGTAGCACAGATACGCAGTATTTT
CASSESTDSGSTDTQYF
>.|TRBJ2-7|.|TRBV11-2
TGTGCCAGCAGCCCCAACTCAGCGGGTGTTCTCGAGCAGTACTTC
CASSPNSAGVLEQYF
>.|TRBJ2-2|.|TRBV7-5
TGTGCCAGAAGCCCCCATAGCGGGGGGCCCACCGGGGAGCTGTTTTTT
CARSPHSGGPTGELFF
>once|TRBJ1-1|TRBD1|TRBV9
TGTGCCAGCAGCCGGACAGGGGGCGCGACTGAAGCTTTCTTT
CASSRTGGATEAFF
>.|TRBJ2-7|TRBD1|TRBV11-2
TGTGCCAGCAGCTCCGACAGGGGGGTCTACTACGAGCAGTACTTC
CASSSDRGVYYEQYF
>once|TRBJ2-5|.|TRBV14
TGTGCCAGCAGCCAATTCTTCCCAACGACAGGGAGGGAGACCCAGTACTTC
CASSQFFPTTGRETQYF
>.|TRBJ2-3|.|TRBV5-4
TGTGCCAGCAGCGTCCAGGGTGTCGCCGCGGATACGCAGTATTTT
CASSVQGVAADTQYF
>.|TRBJ2-1|TRBD2|TRBV4-3
TGCGCCAGCAGTCCAGGCCTCGGGGTAGCGGGGGTTTTCGAGCAGTTCTTC
CASSPGLGVAGVFEQFF
>.|TRBJ2-3|TRBD2|TRBV18
TGTGCCAGCTCACCACCGGGCGGGAGTAGCACAGATACGCAGTATTTT
CASSPPGGSSTDTQYF
>.|TRBJ2-1|.|TRBV11-2
TGTGCCAGCAGCTTCCGGGGTAGCGGCTCCTACAATGAGCAGTTCTTC
CASSFRGSGSYNEQFF